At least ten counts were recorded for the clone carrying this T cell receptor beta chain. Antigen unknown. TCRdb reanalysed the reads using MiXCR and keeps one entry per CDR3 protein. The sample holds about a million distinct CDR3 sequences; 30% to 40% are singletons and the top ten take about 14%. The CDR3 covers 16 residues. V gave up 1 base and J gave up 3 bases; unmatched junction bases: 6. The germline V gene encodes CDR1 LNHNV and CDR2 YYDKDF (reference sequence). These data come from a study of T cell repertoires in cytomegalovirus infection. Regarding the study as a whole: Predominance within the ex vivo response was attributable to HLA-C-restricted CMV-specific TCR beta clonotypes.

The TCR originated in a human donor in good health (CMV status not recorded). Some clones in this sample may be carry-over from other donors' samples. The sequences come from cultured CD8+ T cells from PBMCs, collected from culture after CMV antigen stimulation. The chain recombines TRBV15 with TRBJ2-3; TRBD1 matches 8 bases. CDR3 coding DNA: TGTGCCACCAGCAGAGGGACAGGGAAAGGGACAGATACGCAGTATTTT. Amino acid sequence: CATSRGTGKGTDTQYF.